This T cell receptor beta chain comes out of a study of cytomegalovirus exposure and HLA in healthy donors. Study summary: Earlier, almost 120 million unique TCR beta sequences were recovered from about 200 million T cells by an analysis. Study-wide results and caveats: There were some public TCRs occurring in many donors, but most TCR sequences were rare. Clonal expansion, a later analysis showed, was greater in HLA-associated TCR beta chains than in equally common others. Researchers catalogued approximately 170 TCR beta chains as cytomegalovirus-associated.

The primer mix had 60 Vbeta and 13 Jbeta primers. TCRdb's table, derived via immunoSEQ multiplex PCR, lists solely in-frame clones and lacks some. Counted here are about 140,000 clones, 82% occurring once; the ten biggest clones make up roughly 9.9%. Note on this clone: The antigen is unknown.

With 5 bases removed from V and 10 bases from J, the gap between germline ends came to 17 bases. This CDR3 comprises 13 residues. Per germline, CDR1 SGHTA and CDR2 FQGTGA. Sequencing used PBMCs. This TCR was sampled from a woman aged 55-69 years in good health and CMV-seropositive. The rearrangement links TRBV7-3 to TRBJ1-1; D might be TRBD1 (5 bases). The CDR3 here is CASSPTQGVRAFF. The CDR3 DNA reads as TGTGCCAGCAGCCCCACCCAGGGTGTACGAGCTTTCTTT.